Listed below are T cell receptor beta chains from one sample, sequenced in a study of blood T cell repertoires in COVID-19. Here immunoSEQ multiplex PCR was the method, and the copy in TCRdb shows in-frame clones only, minus some. The table lists 30,000 to 40,000 clones, less than 95% of them singletons. Sequencing was carried out using peripheral blood. These receptor sequences come from an elderly man with acute or convalescent COVID-19. The CDR3 runs from the conserved cysteine through the conserved F or W. Each record gives: clone size, V gene, J gene, D gene, CDR3 protein, CDR3 DNA. A D gene is named only where the DNA matches it firmly. For some rows the clone size is stated as once, few or many, or as a class when expanded; others skip it.

clone_size: NA; v_call: TRBV30; j_call: TRBJ2-3; d_call: TRBD2; cdr3_aa: CAWTSGLHNTQYF; cdr3_nt: TGTGCCTGGACTAGCGGGCTCCATAATACGCAGTATTTT
clone_size: NA; v_call: TRBV12-3/TRBV12-4; j_call: TRBJ1-6; d_call: NA; cdr3_aa: CASSFEASSPLHF; cdr3_nt: TGTGCCAGCAGTTTCGAGGCGAGTTCACCCCTCCACTTT
clone_size: few; v_call: TRBV3-1/TRBV3-2; j_call: TRBJ2-1; d_call: TRBD2; cdr3_aa: CASSLTSGGPPSYNEQFF; cdr3_nt: TGTGCCAGCAGCCTGACTAGCGGGGGCCCCCCCTCCTACAATGAGCAGTTCTTC
clone_size: NA; v_call: TRBV10-3; j_call: TRBJ2-1; d_call: NA; cdr3_aa: CAISESSGRGDPLYNEQFF; cdr3_nt: TGTGCCATCAGTGAGTCGAGTGGCAGGGGGGACCCCTTATACAATGAGCAGTTCTTC
clone_size: NA; v_call: TRBV29-1; j_call: TRBJ2-1; d_call: NA; cdr3_aa: CSVSSGPLATGEQFF; cdr3_nt: TGCAGCGTCTCCTCAGGACCCTTGGCTACAGGTGAGCAGTTCTTC
clone_size: NA; v_call: TRBV7-9; j_call: TRBJ1-6; d_call: NA; cdr3_aa: CASSSTKPGWNSPLHF; cdr3_nt: TGTGCCAGCAGCTCAACAAAACCAGGGTGGAATTCACCCCTCCACTTT
clone_size: once; v_call: TRBV23-1; j_call: TRBJ2-6; d_call: NA; cdr3_aa: CASSQFIIEGTGANVLTF; cdr3_nt: TGCGCCAGCAGTCAATTCATAATTGAGGGGACAGGGGCCAACGTCCTGACTTTC
clone_size: NA; v_call: TRBV21-1; j_call: TRBJ1-2; d_call: NA; cdr3_aa: CASSKAGQGVIYGYTF; cdr3_nt: TGTGCCAGCAGCAAAGCGGGACAGGGAGTTATCTATGGCTACACCTTC
clone_size: once; v_call: TRBV6-1; j_call: TRBJ2-7; d_call: NA; cdr3_aa: CASSEGALVGYEQYF; cdr3_nt: TGTGCCAGCAGTGAGGGGGCCTTAGTCGGCTACGAGCAGTACTTC
clone_size: NA; v_call: TRBV7-6; j_call: TRBJ2-6; d_call: NA; cdr3_aa: CASSLMGAGGANVLTF; cdr3_nt: TGTGCCAGCAGCTTAATGGGGGCAGGCGGGGCCAACGTCCTGACTTTC
clone_size: NA; v_call: TRBV7-9; j_call: TRBJ1-2; d_call: TRBD1; cdr3_aa: CASSSVQGAYTF; cdr3_nt: TGTGCCAGCAGCTCAGTCCAGGGGGCCTACACCTTC
clone_size: NA; v_call: TRBV5-1; j_call: TRBJ1-4; d_call: NA; cdr3_aa: CASSLGGTSLEKLFF; cdr3_nt: TGCGCCAGCAGCTTGGGAGGAACATCATTAGAAAAACTGTTTTTT
clone_size: NA; v_call: TRBV30; j_call: TRBJ2-6; d_call: TRBD1; cdr3_aa: CAWKGDRHSGANVLTF; cdr3_nt: TGTGCCTGGAAAGGGGACAGACACTCTGGGGCCAACGTCCTGACTTTC
clone_size: NA; v_call: TRBV25-1; j_call: TRBJ1-4; d_call: TRBD1; cdr3_aa: CASSDKKGQANEKLFF; cdr3_nt: TGTGCCAGCAGTGATAAAAAGGGACAGGCTAATGAAAAACTGTTTTTT
clone_size: NA; v_call: TRBV7-3; j_call: TRBJ2-1; d_call: TRBD1; cdr3_aa: CASSLRNPGQGYNEQFF; cdr3_nt: TGTGCCAGCAGCTTAAGGAATCCGGGACAGGGCTACAATGAGCAGTTCTTC
clone_size: NA; v_call: TRBV7-9; j_call: TRBJ1-6; d_call: NA; cdr3_aa: CASSLSEWVGNSPLHF; cdr3_nt: TGTGCCAGCAGCTTATCGGAGTGGGTTGGTAATTCACCCCTCCACTTT
clone_size: NA; v_call: TRBV11-2; j_call: TRBJ2-1; d_call: TRBD1; cdr3_aa: CASSYRTGLVNEQFF; cdr3_nt: TGTGCCAGCAGCTATCGGACAGGGTTGGTTAATGAGCAGTTCTTC
clone_size: NA; v_call: TRBV7-2; j_call: TRBJ1-3; d_call: NA; cdr3_aa: CASSLAQGSAGNTIYF; cdr3_nt: TGTGCCAGCAGCTTAGCGCAAGGCAGCGCTGGAAACACCATATATTTT
clone_size: NA; v_call: TRBV6-4; j_call: TRBJ1-2; d_call: NA; cdr3_aa: CASSVSLNRVHGYTF; cdr3_nt: TGTGCCAGCAGTGTCTCTTTGAACAGGGTTCATGGCTACACCTTC
clone_size: NA; v_call: TRBV5-1; j_call: TRBJ2-4; d_call: NA; cdr3_aa: CASSGSGTGIDIQYF; cdr3_nt: TGCGCCAGCAGCGGAAGCGGTACAGGGATAGACATTCAGTACTTC
clone_size: NA; v_call: TRBV9; j_call: TRBJ1-2; d_call: NA; cdr3_aa: CASSSGGGYYGYTF; cdr3_nt: TGTGCCAGCAGCTCCGGCGGGGGGTACTATGGCTACACCTTC
clone_size: NA; v_call: TRBV27; j_call: TRBJ2-2; d_call: TRBD1; cdr3_aa: CASSLNRGLYTGELFF; cdr3_nt: TGTGCCAGCAGTTTGAACAGGGGGCTGTACACCGGGGAGCTGTTTTTT
clone_size: NA; v_call: TRBV12-3/TRBV12-4; j_call: TRBJ2-7; d_call: NA; cdr3_aa: CASRRQTYEQYF; cdr3_nt: TGTGCCAGCAGGAGGCAGACCTACGAGCAGTACTTC
clone_size: NA; v_call: TRBV7-9; j_call: TRBJ2-2; d_call: NA; cdr3_aa: CASSLTSQGTGELFF; cdr3_nt: TGTGCCAGCAGCTTAACTAGCCAGGGCACCGGGGAGCTGTTTTTT
clone_size: NA; v_call: TRBV9; j_call: TRBJ1-4; d_call: NA; cdr3_aa: CASSVAEGSNEKLFF; cdr3_nt: TGTGCCAGCAGCGTAGCGGAGGGGTCTAATGAAAAACTGTTTTTT
clone_size: NA; v_call: TRBV5-1; j_call: TRBJ2-2; d_call: NA; cdr3_aa: CASGQYPTAGKLFF; cdr3_nt: TGCGCCAGTGGACAGTATCCCACCGCCGGGAAGCTGTTTTTT
clone_size: NA; v_call: TRBV2; j_call: TRBJ2-3; d_call: NA; cdr3_aa: CASKPQGGDTQYF; cdr3_nt: TGTGCCAGCAAACCGCAGGGGGGAGATACGCAGTATTTT
clone_size: NA; v_call: TRBV3-1/TRBV3-2; j_call: TRBJ2-4; d_call: TRBD2; cdr3_aa: CASSRSGGGIENIQYF; cdr3_nt: TGTGCCAGCAGCCGTAGTGGCGGGGGGATCGAGAACATTCAGTACTTC
clone_size: once; v_call: TRBV18; j_call: TRBJ2-3; d_call: TRBD2; cdr3_aa: CASSPPLRGGADTQYF; cdr3_nt: TGTGCCAGCTCACCACCGCTTCGGGGGGGAGCAGATACGCAGTATTTT
clone_size: NA; v_call: TRBV27; j_call: TRBJ1-1; d_call: TRBD1; cdr3_aa: CASSRDRGRSNTEAFF; cdr3_nt: TGTGCCAGCAGTAGGGACAGAGGGAGATCAAACACTGAAGCTTTCTTT